This entry lists 17 T cell receptor beta chains sequenced from one sample in a study of OX40 agonist ivuxolimab in advanced cancers. The assay was immunoSEQ multiplex PCR, and TCRdb's table has in-frame clones only and misses some. The table lists more than 80,000 clones, about 90% of them singletons. Sequenced material: CD4+ or CD8+ T cells sorted from blood, taken in a trial of the OX40 agonist ivuxolimab. These receptors were collected from an adult with an advanced solid tumor such as melanoma, head and neck, liver or kidney cancer.

The rearrangement links TRBV30 to TRBJ1-2, with TRBD1 identical over 8 bases. This CDR3 region has 14 residues. Looked up from germline, CDR1 is GTSNPN and CDR2 is SVGIG (reference sequence). V lost 1 base and J lost 2; bases outside the gene matches: 3. CDR3 in amino acids: CAWSGSGGNYGYTF. CDR3 DNA: TGTGCCTGGAGTGGGTCAGGGGGCAACTATGGCTACACCTTC.

This clone showed up just once. The chain is built from TRBV5-1 and TRBJ2-1, with 7 bases identical to TRBD2. Germline CDR1 reads SGHRS; CDR2 reads YFSETQ. The V segment lost 4 bases and the J segment 2 bases; nucleotides outside the gene matches: 9. The CDR3 is 16 amino acids. This CDR3 is CASSPSSAGAYNEQFF. The CDR3 region has the DNA TGCGCCAGCAGCCCCTCTAGTGCGGGAGCCTACAATGAGCAGTTCTTC.

V is TRBV27 and J is TRBJ1-4; unclear D gene. V was trimmed by 2 bases and J by 5 bases, leaving 9 bases between them. Germline V gives CDR1 MNHEY, CDR2 SMNVEV (reference sequence). The CDR3 is 14 residues long. The CDR3 nucleotides are TGTGCCAGCAGTTTAAGGGAGGAGAATGAAAAACTGTTTTTT. Its protein is CASSLREENEKLFF. Supplemented by reference TRBV27 and TRBJ1-4, the full variable domain reads EAQVTQNPRYLITVTGKKLTVTCSQNMNHEYMSWYRQDPGLGLRQIYYSMNVEVTDKGDVPEGYKVSRKEKRNFPLILESPSPNQTSLYFCASSLREENEKLFFGSGTQLSVL.

This chain links TRBV15 with TRBJ2-1; TRBD2 aligns across 9 bases. Germline-derived CDR1 and CDR2 are LNHNV and YYDKDF (reference sequence). Losses at the gene ends were 4 bases for V and 2 bases for J; bases not matched to a gene: 9. The length of the CDR3 is 17 residues. The CDR3 sequence: CATSTNIAGATYNEQFF. The CDR3 DNA reads TGTGCCACCAGCACCAACATAGCGGGAGCCACCTACAATGAGCAGTTCTTC.

The V and J genes are TRBV10-3 and TRBJ2-5; D is possibly TRBD1 (6 bases). The length of the CDR3 is 16 residues. Germline V gene data show CDR1 as ENHRY and CDR2 as SYGVKD. V was pared by 2 bases and J by 4 bases, with 17 bases between. CDR3 in DNA: TGTGCCATCAGTGAGACTGGGACGGCCAGGGGAGAGACCCAGTACTTC. It translates to CAISETGTARGETQYF.

This clone has just one count. The chain joins TRBV4-2 to TRBJ2-2, with 12 bases aligning to TRBD2. Trimming removed 5 bases from V and 7 bases from J; junction bases left unmatched: 14. Germline loops: CDR1 LGHNA, CDR2 YNFKEQ. The CDR3 length is 18 residues. In DNA form, the CDR3 reads TGTGCCAGCAGCGTACAGATCGGGGCTAGCGGGAGGGACGGGGAGCTGTTTTTT. The encoded protein is CASSVQIGASGRDGELFF.

The V and J genes are TRBV20-1 and TRBJ1-1; D gene uncertain. The CDR3 has 11 residues. Per the germline V gene, CDR1 is DFQATT and CDR2 is SNEGSKA (reference sequence). Trimming took off 2 bases at V and 5 bases at J, with 6 bases between the two ends. The CDR3 spells CSARYVTEAFF. CDR3 sequence (DNA): TGCAGTGCTAGATATGTGACTGAAGCTTTCTTT.

This clone was counted once. J is TRBJ1-2 and V is TRBV6-1; D ambiguous. V was shortened by 8 bases and J by 3 bases, with 13 bases between the two germline ends. CDR1 is MNHNS, CDR2 SASEGT, per germline. The CDR3 runs 13 residues. The CDR3: CASSGEPDYGYTF. CDR3 nucleotide sequence: TGTGCCAGCTCCGGGGAACCTGACTATGGCTACACCTTC.

The V gene is TRBV6-1, the J gene TRBJ1-1; possibly TRBD1 for D (6 bases). Per the germline V gene, CDR1 is MNHNS and CDR2 is SASEGT. Trimming pared 1 base from V and 7 bases from J, leaving 19 bases between. This CDR3 contains 16 residues. The CDR3 reads CASSEVLGAGAGEAFF. CDR3 in DNA: TGTGCCAGCAGTGAAGTCTTGGGGGCAGGGGCCGGTGAAGCTTTCTTT.

The gene calls are TRBV7-9 and TRBJ2-7; 9 bases match TRBD1. The CDR3 is 15 residues long. V gave up 3 bases and J gave up 1 base; unmatched junction bases: 4. CDR1 SEHNR and CDR2 FQNEAQ come from the germline V gene (reference sequence). Here the CDR3 reads CASSFRQGGSYEQYF. The CDR3 DNA reads as TGTGCCAGCAGCTTCCGACAGGGGGGATCCTACGAGCAGTACTTC.

V and J are TRBV11-3 and TRBJ2-7; 11 nucleotides agree with TRBD1. V gave up 5 bases and J gave up 5 bases; unmatched junction bases: 8. This CDR3 has 15 amino acids. In germline, CDR1 is SGHNT, CDR2 YENEEA. The CDR3 bases are TGTGCCAGCAGCAATAAACCGGGACAGGGGGACGAGCAGTACTTC. This encodes CASSNKPGQGDEQYF.

The chain has TRBV19 and TRBJ2-7; perhaps D is TRBD1 or TRBD2 (5 bases each). In germline, CDR1 is LNHDA, CDR2 SQIVND (reference sequence). The germline V and J ends were trimmed by 9 bases and 0 bases, with 15 bases remaining between them. This CDR3 is 14 amino acids long. CDR3 amino acids: CASENGDHSYEQYF. Here the CDR3 DNA reads TGTGCCAGCGAGAACGGGGACCACTCCTACGAGCAGTACTTC.

A single count supports this clone. J is TRBJ1-3 and V is TRBV7-2, with D perhaps TRBD1 (6 bases). The CDR3 totals 19 residues. Germline V gene data show CDR1 as SGHTA and CDR2 as FQGNSA. The V gene lost 5 bases and the J gene lost 4 bases, with 27 bases spanning the gap. The CDR3 region is CASSPWGGLGPYRGNTIYF. The DNA of the CDR3 is TGTGCCAGCAGCCCATGGGGGGGGCTAGGGCCTTACCGCGGAAACACCATATATTTT. The variable domain in full, with the rest retrieved from reference TRBV7-2 and TRBJ1-3, is GAGVSQSPSNKVTEKGKDVELRCDPISGHTALYWYRQSLGQGLEFLIYFQGNSAPDKSGLPSDRFSAERTGGSVSTLTIQRTQQEDSAVYLCASSPWGGLGPYRGNTIYFGEGSWLTVV.

A few counts support this clone. V and J are TRBV11-3 and TRBJ2-3; D unresolved. V lost 1 base and J lost 4, with 9 bases in between. The CDR3 runs 14 residues. The germline gives CDR1 SGHNT, CDR2 YENEEA. The CDR3 region has the DNA TGTGCCAGCAGCTTAGGGGCCATTTCAGATACGCAGTATTTT. Residues: CASSLGAISDTQYF.

The V gene is TRBV6-1, the J gene TRBJ2-1; D remains unclear. Germline assignment: CDR1 MNHNS and CDR2 SASEGT. Trimming took 2 bases from V and 4 from J, leaving 9 bases between them. CDR3 length: 14 amino acids. The CDR3 DNA reads TGTGCCAGCAGTGAACATCGGGTATACAATGAGCAGTTCTTC. As protein: CASSEHRVYNEQFF.

CDR3 region: CASSIDHNYEQYF. CDR3 DNA: TGTGCCAGTAGTATAGATCACAACTACGAGCAGTACTTC. The chain has TRBV19 and TRBJ2-7; D call uncertain. This CDR3 contains 13 residues. The V end was cut by 0 bases, the J end by 3 bases, with 6 bases between. CDR1 is LNHDA, CDR2 SQIVND, per germline (reference sequence).

The chain employs TRBV10-3 and TRBJ2-7; 10 positions match TRBD1. The V gene's germline CDR1 is ENHRY and CDR2 SYGVKD. The CDR3 is made up of 15 amino acids. The ends lost 3 bases at V and 3 bases at J; junction bases unmatched: 5. The CDR3 DNA reads TGTGCCATCAGTGACTTGGGACAGGGGTTCTACGAGCAGTACTTC. Protein sequence: CAISDLGQGFYEQYF.